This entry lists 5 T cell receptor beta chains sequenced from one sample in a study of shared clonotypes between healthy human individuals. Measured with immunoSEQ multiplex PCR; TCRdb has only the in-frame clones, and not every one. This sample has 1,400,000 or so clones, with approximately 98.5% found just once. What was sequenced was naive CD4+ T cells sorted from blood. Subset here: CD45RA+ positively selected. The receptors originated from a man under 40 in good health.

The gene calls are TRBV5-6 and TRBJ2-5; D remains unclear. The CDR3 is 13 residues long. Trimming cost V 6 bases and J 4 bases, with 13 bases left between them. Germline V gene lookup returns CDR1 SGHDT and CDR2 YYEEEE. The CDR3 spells CASKVWQRETQYF. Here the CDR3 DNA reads TGTGCCAGCAAAGTTTGGCAGAGAGAGACCCAGTACTTC.

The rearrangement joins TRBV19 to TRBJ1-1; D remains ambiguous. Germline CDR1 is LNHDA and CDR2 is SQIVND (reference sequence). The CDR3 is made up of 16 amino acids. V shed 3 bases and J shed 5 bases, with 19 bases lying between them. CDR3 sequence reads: CASSMVQKVLGTEAFF. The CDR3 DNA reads TGTGCCAGTAGTATGGTACAGAAAGTCCTAGGGACTGAAGCTTTCTTT. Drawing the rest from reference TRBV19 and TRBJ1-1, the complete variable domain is DGGITQSPKYLFRKEGQNVTLSCEQNLNHDAMYWYRQDPGQGLRLIYYSQIVNDFQKGDIAEGYSVSREKKESFPLTVTSAQKNPTAFYLCASSMVQKVLGTEAFFGQGTRLTVV.

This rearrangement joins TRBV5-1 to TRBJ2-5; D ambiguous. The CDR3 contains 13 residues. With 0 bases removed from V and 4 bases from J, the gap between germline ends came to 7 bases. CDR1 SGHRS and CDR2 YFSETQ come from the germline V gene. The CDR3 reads CASSLGPRETQYF. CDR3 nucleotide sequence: TGCGCCAGCAGCTTGGGGCCAAGAGAGACCCAGTACTTC.

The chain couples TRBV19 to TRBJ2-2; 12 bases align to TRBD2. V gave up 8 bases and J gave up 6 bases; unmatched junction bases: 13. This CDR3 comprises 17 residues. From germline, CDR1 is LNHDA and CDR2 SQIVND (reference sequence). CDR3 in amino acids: CASVYNRGLAGSGELFF. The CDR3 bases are TGTGCCAGTGTTTATAATCGGGGACTAGCGGGTTCCGGGGAGCTGTTTTTT.

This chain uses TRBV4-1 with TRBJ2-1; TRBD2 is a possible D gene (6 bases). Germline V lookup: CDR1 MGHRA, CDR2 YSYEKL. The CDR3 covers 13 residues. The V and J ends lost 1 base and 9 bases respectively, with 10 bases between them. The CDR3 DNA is TGCGCCAGCAGCCAAGGAGGCGGGGTTGAGCAGTTCTTC. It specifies CASSQGGGVEQFF.